The rows below give T cell receptor beta chains drawn from one sample of a study of human T cells and chemical hapten exposure. MiXCR, applied by TCRdb to the RACE reads, yields one record per CDR3 protein. The sample records about 290,000 distinct CDR3 sequences, 7.7% being singletons. Material: whole blood, obtained in connection with sensitization to the hapten diphenylcyclopropenone (DPC). Receptor source: a man aged 18 to 35 with alopecia areata. Some clones in this sample may be carry-over from other donors' samples. Both conserved end residues are part of each CDR3. A D gene is named only where the DNA matches it firmly. Rows give clone size only sometimes, using once, few, many, or a class for an expanded clone.

V gene	D gene	clone size	J gene	CDR3 DNA	CDR3 protein
TRBV21-1	NA	many	TRBJ2-6	TGTGCCAGACCGGTTACACTCCCGATGGGGTCTGGGGCCAACGTCCTGACTTTC	CARPVTLPMGSGANVLTF
TRBV12-3/TRBV12-4	TRBD2	NA	TRBJ2-3	TGTGCCAGCAGTTCACCCTGGGGGGGAAGCACAGATACGCAGTATTTT	CASSSPWGGSTDTQYF
TRBV6-2/TRBV6-3	NA	NA	TRBJ1-1	TGTGCCAGCAGTTACGGGAGGGGGACTGAAGCTTTCTTT	CASSYGRGTEAFF
TRBV5-1	NA	few	TRBJ1-1	TGCGCCAGCAGCATCCGGGACTCTACCATGAACACTGAAGCTTTCTTT	CASSIRDSTMNTEAFF
TRBV7-2	TRBD1	many	TRBJ2-3	TGTGCCAGCAGCTTAAGGGGGACAGGGACAGATACGCAGTATTTT	CASSLRGTGTDTQYF
TRBV28	NA	many	TRBJ1-2	TGTGCCAGCAGTTTATTAGGTCAGGGGTCCTATGGCTACACCTTC	CASSLLGQGSYGYTF
TRBV20-1	NA	many	TRBJ1-2	TGCAGTGCCGCCCAGGGTAGAGACTATGGCTACACCTTC	CSAAQGRDYGYTF
TRBV12-3/TRBV12-4	NA	few	TRBJ1-6	TGTGCCAGCAGTTTAGGTCTTAAGGGTTGGGATTCACCCCTCCACTTT	CASSLGLKGWDSPLHF
TRBV28	NA	few	TRBJ1-4	TGTGCCAGCACCCATCGGGGAGGGGGAAATGAAAAACTGTTTTTT	CASTHRGGGNEKLFF
TRBV15	NA	few	TRBJ2-1	TGTGCCACCAGCCTCTTAAGGGGGGGCACTGAGCAGTTCTTC	CATSLLRGGTEQFF
TRBV12-3/TRBV12-4	NA	few	TRBJ2-4	TGTGCCAGCAGTTTTGGAGGGCTAGCCAAAAACATTCAGTACTTC	CASSFGGLAKNIQYF
TRBV7-7	NA	few	TRBJ2-2	TGTGCCAGCAGCCCGGGTAGGGGATCCGGGGAGCTGTTTTTT	CASSPGRGSGELFF
TRBV7-9	NA	many	TRBJ2-6	TGTGCCAGCAGCTTCCAGGGCTCTGGGGCCAACGTCCTGACTTTC	CASSFQGSGANVLTF
TRBV10-1	NA	NA	TRBJ2-5	TGCGCCAGCAGTGTACTGGAGGTCGGGGTGATAGAGACCCAGTACTTC	CASSVLEVGVIETQYF
TRBV28	TRBD2	many	TRBJ2-3	TGTGCCAGCAGTGGCGACCCGTCGGCGGGGGGGAAAGATACGCAGTATTTT	CASSGDPSAGGKDTQYF
TRBV3-1	TRBD1	few	TRBJ2-5	TGTGCCAGCAGCCGAGGGACAGGGCAAGAGACCCAGTACTTC	CASSRGTGQETQYF
TRBV3-1	TRBD2	few	TRBJ2-1	TGTGCCAGCAGCCCCACCACTCTAGCGGGGGGGTGGTTCAGGCAGTTCTTC	CASSPTTLAGGWFRQFF
TRBV25-1	TRBD1	NA	TRBJ2-7	TGTGCCAGCAGTGAAGCCGGGACAGGGCGCTACGAGCAGTACTTC	CASSEAGTGRYEQYF
TRBV4-3	NA	many	TRBJ1-5	TGCGCCAGCAGCCAAGATCTGGGGCCCCAGCATTTT	CASSQDLGPQHF
TRBV12-3/TRBV12-4	NA	few	TRBJ1-2	TGTGCCAGCAGTTTTCGTGGGGCAGCTCCCTATGGCTACACCTTC	CASSFRGAAPYGYTF
TRBV7-9	TRBD1	few	TRBJ1-1	TGTGCCAGCAGCTTGGCAGGGGGACAGAACACTGAAGCTTTCTTT	CASSLAGGQNTEAFF
TRBV6-5	NA	many	TRBJ1-1	TGTGCCAGCAGGACAGGACGGAACACTGAAGCTTTCTTT	CASRTGRNTEAFF
TRBV6-6	NA	NA	TRBJ2-1	TGTGCCAGCAGTTACGCCCGGGCGGGGCACAATGAGCAGTTCTTC	CASSYARAGHNEQFF
TRBV20-1	NA	NA	TRBJ2-7	TGCAGTGCTCGTCCTATGGGCCAGTCCTACGAGCAGTACTTC	CSARPMGQSYEQYF
TRBV28	TRBD1	NA	TRBJ2-3	TGTGCCAGCAGTTCCTCAGACAGGGTTGAATCCGATACGCAGTATTTT	CASSSSDRVESDTQYF
TRBV11-2	NA	NA	TRBJ1-2	TGTGCCAGCAGCAAACCCAGGAGCGATGGCTACACCTTC	CASSKPRSDGYTF
TRBV12-3/TRBV12-4	TRBD2	few	TRBJ2-3	TGTGCCAGCAGCCCACGTAGCGGGTTCAGCACAGATACGCAGTATTTT	CASSPRSGFSTDTQYF
TRBV27	TRBD1	few	TRBJ2-5	TGTGCCAGCAGAACAGGGGTCCAAGAGACCCAGTACTTC	CASRTGVQETQYF
TRBV14	NA	many	TRBJ1-3	TGTGCCAGCAGCCATATTCGAAACACCATATATTTT	CASSHIRNTIYF
TRBV10-3	NA	few	TRBJ1-1	TGTGCCATCAGTGACGACAGCCCTGAAGCTTTCTTT	CAISDDSPEAFF
TRBV20-1	NA	NA	TRBJ1-1	TGCAGTGCTAGAGAACCCAAGGGGGGCACTGAAGCTTTCTTT	CSAREPKGGTEAFF
TRBV5-1	NA	few	TRBJ2-7	TGCGCCAGCAGCCGGGAATGGAGGGGCCCCTCCTACGAGCAGTACTTC	CASSREWRGPSYEQYF
TRBV29-1	TRBD2	few	TRBJ2-3	TGCAGCGTTGGACTAGCGGGGGCCGGTACGCAGTATTTT	CSVGLAGAGTQYF
TRBV10-1	NA	NA	TRBJ1-2	TGCGCCAGCAGGGCGCCCCGGCGAGTGAACTATGGCTACACCTTC	CASRAPRRVNYGYTF
TRBV6-5	NA	NA	TRBJ1-1	TGTGCCAGCAGTTACTCAAGGATGGCTGAAGCTTTCTTT	CASSYSRMAEAFF